This T cell receptor (beta chain) was observed in a study of shared clonotypes between healthy human individuals. Study findings and constraints: Clonotype sharing across donors was expected to vary with sequencing depth. The authors sampled blood alone, and tissue repertoires likely differ.

Germline V gives CDR1 SGHRS, CDR2 YFSETQ. The CDR3 is made up of 12 amino acids. V was trimmed by 6 bases and J by 11 bases, leaving 14 bases between them. This clone was recorded a few times. Its antigen is unknown. Sorted-subset replicate PCR reactions were performed with approximately 0.2 ug DNA, corresponding to roughly 29,000 T cell genomes. Profiled with immunoSEQ multiplex PCR; TCRdb holds only in-frame clones, not every one. Among some 2,000,000 clones listed, 85% to 95% were seen once. CD45RO-negative cells were positively selected for CCR7, leaving out terminally differentiated effector memory CD45RA+ cells. Free of recent acute infections or vaccinations, the donors were healthy HIV-negative adults.

The rearrangement links TRBV5-1 to TRBJ2-2; D is possibly TRBD2 (6 bases). The receptor's source is a man between 18 and 35 years old in good health. Sequenced material: naive CD8+ T cells sorted from blood. CDR3 residues: CASIGGAGELFF. CDR3 bases: TGCGCCAGCATAGGAGGGGCGGGAGAGCTGTTTTTT.